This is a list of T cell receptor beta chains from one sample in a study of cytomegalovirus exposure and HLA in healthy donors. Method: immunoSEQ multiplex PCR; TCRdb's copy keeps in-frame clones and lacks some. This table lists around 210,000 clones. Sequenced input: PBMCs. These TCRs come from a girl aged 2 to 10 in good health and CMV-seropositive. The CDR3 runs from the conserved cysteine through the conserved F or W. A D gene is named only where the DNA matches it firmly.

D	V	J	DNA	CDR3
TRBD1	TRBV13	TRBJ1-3	TGTGCCAGCAGCCGACAGGGGGCTGGAAACACCATATATTTT	CASSRQGAGNTIYF
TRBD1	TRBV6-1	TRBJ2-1	TGTGCCAGCAGTGAAGTCGCAGGGGGCTCCTACAATGAGCAGTTCTTC	CASSEVAGGSYNEQFF
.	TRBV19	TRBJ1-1	TGTGCCAGTAACTTGGGAAGCCCCAGGGACACTGAAGCTTTCTTT	CASNLGSPRDTEAFF
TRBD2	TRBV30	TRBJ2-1	TGTGCCTGGAGTGTACCCGCGGGAGTAGGTGTTCTTGAGCAGTTCTTC	CAWSVPAGVGVLEQFF
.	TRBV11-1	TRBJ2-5	TGTGCCAGCAGTCGTTCGTCGTCGGGGAAAGAGACCCAGTACTTC	CASSRSSSGKETQYF
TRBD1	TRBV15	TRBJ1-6	TGTGCCACCAGCATACGGGACAGGAGCTCCTATAATTCACCCCTCCACTTT	CATSIRDRSSYNSPLHF
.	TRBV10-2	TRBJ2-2	TGCGCCAGCCGGAACACCGGGGAGCTGTTTTTT	CASRNTGELFF
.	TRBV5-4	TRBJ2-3	TGTGCCAGCGGCCGGCCCGACGGCGGAGCAGATACGCAGTATTTT	CASGRPDGGADTQYF
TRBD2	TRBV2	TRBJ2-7	TGTGCCAGCAGCCCCGGACTAGCGGGAGGGTACGAGCAGTACTTC	CASSPGLAGGYEQYF
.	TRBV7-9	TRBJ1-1	TGTGCCAGCAGCCCGACAGGGAACACTGAAGCTTTCTTT	CASSPTGNTEAFF
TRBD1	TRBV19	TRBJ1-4	TGTGCCAGTAATCCGACAGGGCGAATCGAAAAACTGTTTTTT	CASNPTGRIEKLFF
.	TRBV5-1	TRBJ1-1	TGCGCCAGCAGCTTGGGCCCTGACAGGAACACTGAAGCTTTCTTT	CASSLGPDRNTEAFF
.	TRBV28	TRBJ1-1	TGTGCCAGCAGTTTGCGCACTGAAGCTTTCTTT	CASSLRTEAFF
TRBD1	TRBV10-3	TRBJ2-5	TGTGCCATCAGTGATAAGACAGGGAAAGAGACCCAGTACTTC	CAISDKTGKETQYF
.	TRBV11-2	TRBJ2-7	TGTGCCAGCACCATTTGGGGCGGCCGCACCTCCTACGAGCAGTACTTC	CASTIWGGRTSYEQYF
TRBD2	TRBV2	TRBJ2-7	TGTGCCAGCAGGAAGGGAGGACTAGCGGGAGTCGAGCAGTACTTC	CASRKGGLAGVEQYF